This TCR beta chain is from a study of T cell responses to AZD1222 COVID-19 vaccine. Study-wide findings and caveats: Variant regions that are unmutated are reportedly the target of nearly half of spike-specific TCRs. Seropositive status at baseline applied to only a handful of AZD1222 recipients.

Some clones are missing from TCRdb's copy, which holds only in-frame ones; the method was immunoSEQ multiplex PCR. The table shows roughly 80,000 clones, with roughly nine tenths occurring only once. Concerning this clone itself: No antigen is known for it.

Pooled in the analysis were second doses at about 4 or about 12 weeks. Germline V gene lookup returns CDR1 SGHTA and CDR2 FQGNSA. This CDR3 is 14 amino acids long. V lost 6 bases and J 6 bases, leaving 17 bases between the germline ends. The receptor's source is an adult who received the AZD1222 COVID-19 vaccine. Material: peripheral blood, obtained 28 days after the second AZD1222 dose. V gene TRBV7-2 combines with J gene TRBJ1-2, with D perhaps matching TRBD1 (6 bases). CDR3 nucleotides: TGTGCCAGCAGATCTACCGGGGGGGCCAATGGCTACACCTTC. Protein product: CASRSTGGANGYTF.